This TCR beta chain was recovered during a study of T cells in Graves' hyperthyroidism and ophthalmopathy. Study-wide context: Peripheral blood was secured at the point of initial diagnosis, before any treatment.

Investigators excluded patients with uncontrolled infection, other autoimmune disease, pregnancy or lactation. At least ten counts were recorded for this clonotype. Amplified regions were TCR beta CDR3 sequences from RNA transcripts. HTBI primers drove first-round RT-PCR of the TCR CDR3. A single record per CDR3 protein comes from TCRdb applying MiXCR to the multiplex PCR reads. The sample yields approximately 600,000 distinct CDR3 sequences, about a sixth seen once. V gave up 5 bases and J gave up 7 bases; unmatched junction bases: 12. The CDR3 length is 15 residues. Germline values: CDR1 PRHDT, CDR2 FYEKMQ (reference sequence).

Sequencing was performed on blood. This TCR derives from a woman in her 30s with Graves' hyperthyroidism. The chain couples TRBV13 to TRBJ2-7; TRBD1 matches 9 bases. The CDR3 nucleotides read TGTGCCAGCAGCACGCGGAGGACAGGGGTGGGTGAGCAGTACTTC. This gives the protein CASSTRRTGVGEQYF.